Described below is a single T cell receptor beta chain sequence and its context. The entry originates in a study of T cell changes during pregnancy in multiple sclerosis. Germline V gene lookup returns CDR1 SGHTA and CDR2 FQGNSA. With 5 bases removed from V and 7 bases from J, the gap between germline ends came to 20 bases. CDR3 size: 15 residues. Produced via immunoSEQ multiplex PCR; TCRdb's table is partial and in-frame only. The sample records tens of thousands of clones, around 90% being singletons. Sequencing was performed on CD4+ T cells from peripheral blood mononuclear cells, taken after pregnancy. The rearrangement joins TRBV7-2 to TRBJ1-1, with D possibly matching TRBD1 (5 bases). This TCR was recovered from a female donor in good health, enrolled as a control in a pregnancy study. CDR3 DNA sequence: TGTGCCAGCAGCCCCGACGGGGGGTACACTATTGAAGCTTTCTTT. Protein sequence: CASSPDGGYTIEAFF.